Each of the 23 T cell receptor beta chains below was sequenced from the same sample in a study of OX40 agonist ivuxolimab in advanced cancers. TCRdb keeps only in-frame clones here, not all; method: immunoSEQ multiplex PCR. The data show approximately 69,000 clones, 85% seen once. The specimen comprised CD4+ or CD8+ T cells sorted from blood, sampled in a trial of the OX40 agonist ivuxolimab. The receptors derive from an adult with an advanced solid tumor such as melanoma, head and neck, liver or kidney cancer.

The V gene is TRBV28, the J gene TRBJ1-4, with 9 bases matching TRBD1. CDR1 is MDHEN and CDR2 is SYDVKM in the germline V gene. CDR3 length: 15 amino acids. With V trimmed by 5 bases and J by 2 bases, 3 bases remained unmatched. The CDR3 sequence: CASSTTGGTNEKLFF. The CDR3 DNA reads TGTGCCAGCAGTACAACAGGGGGCACTAATGAAAAACTGTTTTTT.

The chain employs TRBV4-2 and TRBJ2-1; D may match TRBD1 or TRBD2 (5 bases each). Trimming removed 0 bases from V and 2 bases from J, with 14 bases in between. Germline CDR1 LGHNA, CDR2 YNFKEQ. The CDR3 is 17 residues long. CDR3 coding DNA: TGTGCCAGCAGCCAAGATCAAATAAGGGGACCCTACAATGAGCAGTTCTTC. Its protein product is CASSQDQIRGPYNEQFF.

The chain is built from TRBV5-4 and TRBJ2-1, with no clear D. Germline CDR1 is SGHNT and CDR2 is YYREEE (reference sequence). This CDR3 has 13 residues. V was shortened by 0 bases and J by 7 bases, with 8 bases between the two germline ends. For the CDR3, the DNA is TGTGCCAGCAGCTTGGACCTTAAAAATGAGCAGTTCTTC. This encodes CASSLDLKNEQFF.

The CDR3 spells CASSIWVQGTGELFF. The CDR3 bases are TGTGCCAGTAGTATATGGGTGCAGGGAACCGGGGAGCTGTTTTTT. The V and J genes are TRBV19 and TRBJ2-2; D may be TRBD1 (5 bases). The ends were cut back, 2 bases at V and 5 bases at J, with 12 bases in the middle. There are 15 residues in the CDR3. Germline V CDR1 and CDR2: LNHDA, SQIVND (reference sequence).

The rearrangement joins TRBV19 to TRBJ2-5; 8 bases are a match to TRBD1. The end of the DNA is better explained by TRBJ2-7, so the J call may be wrong. The germline V gene has CDR1 LNHDA and CDR2 SQIVND (reference sequence). This CDR3 has 18 amino acids. CDR3 sequence: CASSMYHRGSADSYEQYF. The DNA for the CDR3 is TGTGCCAGTAGTATGTACCACAGGGGGTCAGCGGACTCCTACGAGCAGTACTTC.

The chain uses TRBV29-1 and TRBJ1-1; D gene uncertain. The length of the CDR3 is 12 residues. Deletions cut 5 bases from V and 4 bases from J, with 11 bases between. From germline, CDR1 is SQVTM and CDR2 ANQGSEA. The CDR3 nucleotides are TGCAGCGTTAGTGGACGGATCACTGAAGCTTTCTTT. Residues: CSVSGRITEAFF.

This chain uses TRBV5-1 with TRBJ1-1; tentatively, D is TRBD1 (6 bases). Trimming removed 0 bases at V and 6 bases at J, with 15 bases between. The CDR3 extends over 15 amino acids. The germline gives CDR1 SGHRS, CDR2 YFSETQ. The CDR3 protein is CASSLEARGAAEAFF. CDR3 coding DNA: TGCGCCAGCAGCTTGGAAGCGCGGGGGGCGGCTGAAGCTTTCTTT.

This clone was observed once. The rearrangement joins TRBV19 to TRBJ1-1; D gene unclear. V shed 5 bases and J shed 1 base, with 5 bases lying between them. The germline V gene encodes CDR1 LNHDA and CDR2 SQIVND (reference sequence). The CDR3 runs to 12 residues. CDR3 loop: CASSYGNTEAFF. The CDR3 DNA reads TGTGCCAGTAGTTACGGGAACACTGAAGCTTTCTTT.

The chain has TRBV6-6 and TRBJ2-3; TRBD1 matches 8 bases. The junction had 3 bases not matched to a gene; V was cut back by 7 bases and J by 0 bases. This CDR3 spans 14 amino acids. The germline gives CDR1 MNHNY, CDR2 SVGAGI (reference sequence). The CDR3 loop is CASTWTGSTDTQYF. In DNA form, the CDR3 reads TGTGCCAGCACCTGGACAGGGAGCACAGATACGCAGTATTTT.

The chain carries TRBV28 and TRBJ2-1, with 10 bases fitting TRBD2. CDR3 length equals 15 residues. V shed 5 bases, J shed 2 bases, and the junction held 3 bases outside the gene matches. Per germline, CDR1 MDHEN and CDR2 SYDVKM. CDR3 amino acids: CASSPLAGAYNEQFF. As DNA, the CDR3 is TGTGCCAGCAGTCCCCTAGCGGGAGCCTACAATGAGCAGTTCTTC.

The chain couples TRBV2 to TRBJ2-3; either TRBD1 or TRBD2 may supply D (5 bases each). There are 14 residues in the CDR3. CDR1 is SNHLY, CDR2 FYNNEI, per germline. Trimming removed 6 bases at V and 2 bases at J, with 12 bases between. CDR3 amino acids: CASRERGATDTQYF. The DNA of the CDR3 is TGTGCCAGCAGAGAGAGGGGTGCCACAGATACGCAGTATTTT.

J is TRBJ1-1 and V is TRBV19; TRBD1 agrees at 7 bases. The CDR3 is made up of 13 amino acids. V shed 7 bases and J 4 bases; nucleotides not matched to a gene: 6. The V gene's germline CDR1 is LNHDA and CDR2 SQIVND (reference sequence). The CDR3 loop reads CASKQQGSTEAFF. In nucleotides, the CDR3 is TGTGCCAGTAAACAACAGGGGTCCACTGAAGCTTTCTTT.

The chain has TRBV7-2 and TRBJ2-7; 11 nucleotides align to TRBD2. CDR1 and CDR2 (germline): SGHTA, FQGNSA. This CDR3 region has 16 residues. V gave up 1 base and J gave up 6 bases; unmatched junction bases: 8. CDR3 residues: CASSLVSGGARSEQYV. As DNA, the CDR3 is TGTGCCAGCAGCTTAGTTAGCGGGGGGGCTAGAAGCGAGCAGTACGTC.

The chain uses TRBV6-5 and TRBJ1-2; TRBD1 matches 9 bases. Germline CDR1 MNHEY, CDR2 SVGAGI. V was pared by 4 bases and J by 3 bases, with 9 bases of the junction left unmatched. The length of the CDR3 is 16 residues. The CDR3 is CASSLDRGGRYYGYTF. DNA for the CDR3: TGTGCCAGCAGTTTGGACAGGGGCGGGAGGTACTATGGCTACACCTTC.

The J gene is TRBJ1-5, the V gene TRBV9; D might be TRBD1 (6 bases). The CDR3 spans 12 residues. Trimming took 10 bases from V and 5 from J, leaving 13 bases between them. Per germline, CDR1 SGDLS and CDR2 YYNGEE. The CDR3 region is CASRRGDQPQHF. The CDR3 region has the DNA TGTGCCTCCCGGAGGGGGGATCAGCCCCAGCATTTT.

The V and J genes are TRBV6-5 and TRBJ2-7, with a weak D call TRBD1 (6 bases). This CDR3 has 16 amino acids. CDR1 MNHEY and CDR2 SVGAGI come from the germline V gene. With 2 bases removed from V and 4 bases from J, the gap between germline ends came to 18 bases. DNA for the CDR3: TGTGCCAGCAGTTACGGACAGCGAGGCTCAACTTACGAGCAGTACTTC. Translated, it gives CASSYGQRGSTYEQYF.

This sequence joins TRBV5-6 and TRBJ1-1, with D perhaps matching TRBD1 (6 bases). There are 14 residues in the CDR3. V lost 2 bases to trimming and J lost 1 base, with 9 bases between them. Germline CDR1 is SGHDT and CDR2 is YYEEEE. The chain's CDR3 is CASSFRGENTEAFF. The CDR3 nucleotides are TGTGCCAGCAGCTTCAGGGGCGAGAACACTGAAGCTTTCTTT.

The chain combines TRBV29-1 with TRBJ2-6; D is unresolved. Germline CDR1 is SQVTM and CDR2 is ANQGSEA. Trimming shortened V by 3 bases and J by 0 bases, and 12 bases separated the two germline ends. The CDR3 has 16 amino acids. The CDR3 DNA reads TGCAGCGTTGACGAGCAAGGCTACTCTGGGGCCAACGTCCTGACTTTC. Amino acid sequence: CSVDEQGYSGANVLTF.

The chain has TRBV15 and TRBJ2-1, with D possibly being TRBD2 (6 bases). The germline V gene encodes CDR1 LNHNV and CDR2 YYDKDF (reference sequence). The CDR3 consists of 22 residues. V was pared by 0 bases and J by 0 bases, with 27 bases between. CDR3 nucleotides: TGTGCCACCAGCAGAGATTCGGTTAGCGGTGACTCAAACGAGAGCTCCTACAATGAGCAGTTCTTC. This codes for CATSRDSVSGDSNESSYNEQFF.

CDR3 sequence (DNA): TGTGCCAGCTCCCTAGCGGGACGGGGACACTATGGCTACACCTTC. It yields the protein CASSLAGRGHYGYTF. The chain joins TRBV6-6 to TRBJ1-2, with D tentatively TRBD1 (5 bases). Germline V CDR1 and CDR2: MNHNY, SVGAGI (reference sequence). Trimming removed 8 bases from V and 3 bases from J, with 19 bases in between. The CDR3 sequence is 15 residues long.

This rearrangement joins TRBV7-6 to TRBJ2-3; 12 bases are a match to TRBD2. In germline, CDR1 is SGHVS, CDR2 FNYEAQ. The CDR3 consists of 17 residues. The junction had 12 bases not matched to a gene; V was cut back by 5 bases and J by 6 bases. The CDR3 DNA follows: TGTGCCAGCAGCCCAGGGCGGCTAGCGGGGGGGCGCGATACGCAGTATTTT. Protein: CASSPGRLAGGRDTQYF.

The chain is built from TRBV10-3 and TRBJ2-1; TRBD1 aligns across 7 bases. V lost 0 bases, J lost 0 bases, and 2 bases stayed unmatched. The CDR3 is made up of 16 amino acids. CDR1 is ENHRY and CDR2 is SYGVKD in the germline V gene. The CDR3: CAISESGQRSYNEQFF. Here the CDR3 DNA reads TGTGCCATCAGTGAGTCGGGACAGCGCTCCTACAATGAGCAGTTCTTC.

This clone was detected once. V and J are TRBV7-8 and TRBJ2-4; 7 bases match TRBD2. Germline CDR1 SGHVS, CDR2 FQNEAQ. With V trimmed by 4 bases and J by 8 bases, 17 bases remained unmatched. The CDR3 totals 17 residues. Here the CDR3 reads CASSYQKGLESKDIQYF. CDR3 in DNA: TGTGCCAGCAGCTACCAAAAAGGACTAGAATCAAAAGACATTCAGTACTTC.